The T cell receptor beta chain described here comes from a study of CD8 T cells in ankylosing spondylitis. General study points: Disease-linked clones were CD8+ and relatively rare in peripheral blood. Earlier reports found some motif variants in synovial fluid and blood in reactive arthritis. Researchers reportedly found disease-linked clones significantly enriched in matched ankylosing spondylitis synovial fluid. Characteristic, it appeared, of ankylosing spondylitis blood was a TCR beta motif of about eight highly homologous variants.

Quantitative 5'-RACE with molecular barcodes generated TCR beta libraries. TCRdb re-called the 5' RACE reads through MiXCR, storing one row per CDR3 protein. This sample has approximately 400,000 distinct CDR3 sequences; 26% occur once, and the top ten carry about 0.92%. To note about this clonotype: Its cognate antigen is unknown.

V was clipped by 4 bases and J by 2 bases; unmatched bases: 5. The CDR3 is 16 amino acids. Germline V gene sequence: CDR1 LNHNV, CDR2 YYDKDF (reference sequence). The TCR comes from a male donor with ankylosing spondylitis. Sequenced input: blood, either unsorted or a sorted T cell fraction (not recorded which). This sequence joins TRBV15 and TRBJ2-1; the match to TRBD2 covers 10 bases. The CDR3 DNA is TGTGCCACCAGCACCAACCTAGCGGGAGCCTACAATGAGCAGTTCTTC. Translated, it gives CATSTNLAGAYNEQFF.